This is a list of T cell receptor beta chains from one sample in a study of radiation and T cells in renal cell carcinoma. Only in-frame clones appear in the TCRdb table, and some are missing; sequencing was by immunoSEQ multiplex PCR. The sample lists 95,000 to 150,000 clones, around 80% occurring once. Sequenced here: blood, sampled from a patient whose treatment included radiotherapy and nephrectomy. These receptors all come from a man aged 45-60 years with renal cell carcinoma. Both conserved end residues are part of each CDR3. Fields, in order: J gene, V gene, clone size, D gene, CDR3 protein, CDR3 DNA. The D gene is left open where the match is weak. Rows may omit the clone size; those that give it use once, few, many or a size class.

>TRBJ2-6|TRBV19|-|-
CASSIPGQAGANVLTF
TGTGCCAGTAGTATCCCTGGGCAGGCTGGGGCCAACGTCCTGACTTTC
>TRBJ2-1|TRBV27|few|-
CASSSYLGTYYNEQFF
TGTGCCAGCAGTTCATACCTTGGGACCTACTACAATGAGCAGTTCTTC
>TRBJ2-1|TRBV27|-|TRBD2
CASIGGAGGIRNEQFF
TGTGCCAGCATAGGCGGCGCGGGGGGGATTAGAAATGAGCAGTTCTTC
>TRBJ2-4|TRBV13|-|-
CASSPRLAAKNIQYF
TGTGCCAGCAGCCCCCGATTAGCGGCCAAAAACATTCAGTACTTC
>TRBJ1-1|TRBV10-3|-|-
CASSYYMGRRNTEAFF
TGTGCCAGCAGTTACTATATGGGACGAAGGAACACTGAAGCTTTCTTT
>TRBJ1-1|TRBV27|-|-
CASSLVRGSAEAFF
TGTGCCAGCAGTTTGGTTAGGGGTTCGGCTGAAGCTTTCTTT
>TRBJ2-7|TRBV19|few|TRBD1
CDGQGLYEQYF
TGCGACGGACAGGGGCTATACGAGCAGTACTTC
>TRBJ2-5|TRBV28|-|TRBD2
CASRRLANLQETQYF
TGTGCCAGCAGAAGACTAGCGAACCTCCAAGAGACCCAGTACTTC
>TRBJ1-2|TRBV11-2|-|TRBD1
CASSRQGQGYTF
TGTGCCAGCAGCAGACAGGGGCAAGGCTACACCTTC
>TRBJ2-1|TRBV6-5|-|-
CASTDAQNEQFF
TGTGCCAGCACCGACGCACAGAATGAGCAGTTCTTC
>TRBJ2-3|TRBV4-2|few|-
CASSQGGGSRTDTQYF
TGTGCCAGCAGCCAGGGTGGCGGCAGTCGCACAGATACGCAGTATTTT
>TRBJ1-1|TRBV7-2|-|-
CASSFEVNTEAFF
TGTGCCAGCAGCTTTGAGGTGAACACTGAAGCTTTCTTT
>TRBJ2-1|TRBV30|-|-
CAWSVIGVEQFF
TGTGCCTGGAGTGTCATAGGGGTTGAGCAGTTCTTC
>TRBJ1-1|TRBV6-5|few|-
CASSYLGSNTEAFF
TGTGCCAGCAGTTATTTGGGGTCGAACACTGAAGCTTTCTTT
>TRBJ1-2|TRBV6-5|-|-
CASSSTGLGDYGYTF
TGTGCCAGCAGTTCCACAGGGCTGGGTGACTATGGCTACACCTTC
>TRBJ1-6|TRBV4-3|-|TRBD1
CASSQDPDRVWSLHF
TGCGCCAGCAGCCAAGATCCCGACAGGGTTTGGTCCCTCCACTTT
>TRBJ2-5|TRBV7-2|-|-
CASSFGTLQETQYF
TGTGCCAGCAGCTTCGGGACTCTCCAAGAGACCCAGTACTTC
>TRBJ1-1|TRBV5-6|-|TRBD1
CASSYRGRTEAFF
TGTGCCAGCAGCTACAGGGGGCGGACTGAAGCTTTCTTT
>TRBJ2-5|TRBV11-3|-|-
CASSLAGAETQYF
TGTGCCAGCAGCTTAGCTGGGGCAGAGACCCAGTACTTC
>TRBJ2-7|TRBV9|few|-
CASSVGTGTYEQYF
TGTGCCAGCAGCGTTGGTACGGGCACCTACGAGCAGTACTTC
>TRBJ2-1|TRBV7-2|-|TRBD2
CASSLASGSRNNEQFF
TGTGCCAGCAGCTTAGCTAGCGGGAGCAGGAACAATGAGCAGTTCTTC
>TRBJ1-2|TRBV6-1|-|-
CASSGGTPRGYGYTF
TGTGCCAGCAGTGGGGGGACACCAAGGGGCTATGGCTACACCTTC
>TRBJ2-7|TRBV19|-|-
CASSMGSSYEQYF
TGTGCCAGTAGTATGGGCAGTTCCTACGAGCAGTACTTC